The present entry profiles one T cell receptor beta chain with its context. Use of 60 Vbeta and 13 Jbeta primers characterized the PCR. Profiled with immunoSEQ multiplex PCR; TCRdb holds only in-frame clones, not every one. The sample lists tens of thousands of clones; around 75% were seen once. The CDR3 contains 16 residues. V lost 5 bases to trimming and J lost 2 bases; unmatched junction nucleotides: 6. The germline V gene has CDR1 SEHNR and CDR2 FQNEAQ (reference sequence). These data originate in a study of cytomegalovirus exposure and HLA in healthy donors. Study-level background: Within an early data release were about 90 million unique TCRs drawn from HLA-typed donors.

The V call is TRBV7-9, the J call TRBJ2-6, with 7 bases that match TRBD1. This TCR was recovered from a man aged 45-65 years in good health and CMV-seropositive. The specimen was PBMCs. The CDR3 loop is CASSPVGQAGANVLTF. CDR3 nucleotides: TGTGCCAGCAGCCCCGTTGGACAGGCTGGGGCCAACGTCCTGACTTTC.